This entry lists 22 T cell receptor beta chains sequenced from one sample in a study of CD4 T cells in relation to SARS-CoV-2 and coronaviruses. Before the COVID-19 pandemic, during about 2011-2019, CD4+ T cells were taken from unexposed donors. The cells were cultured for about ten days before CD4+ T cells were isolated. Measured with immunoSEQ multiplex PCR; TCRdb has only the in-frame clones, and not every one. The sample has roughly 30,000 clones; 78% are singletons. These receptors have no known antigen. Sequenced input: CD4+ T cells from PBMCs, cultured in vitro. The origin of the receptors is a human donor in good health.

This chain links TRBV5-4 with TRBJ1-1, with TRBD1 as a possible D gene (6 bases). In germline, CDR1 is SGHNT, CDR2 YYREEE (reference sequence). The length of the CDR3 is 16 residues. V was clipped by 4 bases and J by 5 bases, with 21 bases between them. CDR3 coding DNA: TGTGCCAGCAGCGGGGGGCAGGGGCGGGGGGAGACTGAAGCTTTCTTT. Its translation is CASSGGQGRGETEAFF.

The genes are TRBV29-1 and TRBJ1-6; no definite D call. CDR1 and CDR2 (germline): SQVTM, ANQGSEA. Trimming cost V 4 bases and J 10 bases, with 17 bases left between them. The CDR3 is 14 residues long. The DNA of the CDR3 is TGCAGCGTTGTATTGGTGTCAGGAGGCTCACCCCTCCACTTT. Translated: CSVVLVSGGSPLHF.

The chain carries TRBV7-2 and TRBJ1-6; weak D call: TRBD1 (6 bases). From germline, CDR1 is SGHTA and CDR2 FQGNSA. The length of the CDR3 is 17 residues. Deletions cut 5 bases from V and 1 base from J, with 15 bases between. CDR3 in DNA: TGTGCCAGCAGCCTAAGACAGGAGGGTTCCTATAATTCACCCCTCCACTTT. Translating it yields CASSLRQEGSYNSPLHF. The whole variable domain, filled in from reference TRBV7-2 and TRBJ1-6, reads GAGVSQSPSNKVTEKGKDVELRCDPISGHTALYWYRQSLGQGLEFLIYFQGNSAPDKSGLPSDRFSAERTGGSVSTLTIQRTQQEDSAVYLCASSLRQEGSYNSPLHFGNGTRLTVT.

This chain connects TRBV7-2 to TRBJ2-3; D unclear. This CDR3 has 14 amino acids. The germline CDR1 and CDR2 sequences are SGHTA and FQGNSA. V gave up 5 bases and J gave up 2 bases, with 11 bases separating them. CDR3 coding DNA: TGTGCCAGCAGCCCTCTGGACCCCACAGATACGCAGTATTTT. Translation gives CASSPLDPTDTQYF.

The V call is TRBV19, the J call TRBJ1-2; no clear D gene. The V end lost 5 bases, the J end lost 4 bases, and 20 bases lay between the germline ends. The CDR3 is made up of 16 amino acids. The germline gives CDR1 LNHDA, CDR2 SQIVND (reference sequence). The chain's CDR3 is CASSPTWTSPPYGYTF. The CDR3 region has the DNA TGTGCCAGTAGTCCGACTTGGACCTCACCACCCTATGGCTACACCTTC.

The rearrangement links TRBV12-3 or TRBV12-4 to TRBJ1-1, with D tentatively TRBD1 (5 bases). The CDR3 sequence is 13 residues long. The V gene lost 3 bases and the J gene lost 8 bases, with 13 bases spanning the gap. The CDR3 DNA sequence: TGTGCCAGCAGTTTCATGGGGCGGGGGGAAGCTTTCTTT. Its translation is CASSFMGRGEAFF.

This rearrangement joins TRBV9 to TRBJ1-2; no definite D call. The length of the CDR3 is 12 residues. Trimming cost V 4 bases and J 3 bases, with 7 bases left between them. Germline V gene sequence: CDR1 SGDLS, CDR2 YYNGEE. The CDR3 coding sequence is TGTGCCAGCAGCTATGTGGACTATGGCTACACCTTC. This encodes CASSYVDYGYTF.

The gene calls are TRBV4-3 and TRBJ1-2, with D unclear. This CDR3 spans 15 amino acids. Trimming removed 0 bases from V and 3 bases from J, with 11 bases in between. Germline V gene lookup returns CDR1 LGHNA and CDR2 YSLEER. CDR3 coding DNA: TGCGCCAGCAGCCAAGAGGCCGCCAGTCACTATGGCTACACCTTC. Translating gives CASSQEAASHYGYTF.

V and J are TRBV7-9 and TRBJ2-7; D gene uncertain. Germline V lookup: CDR1 SEHNR, CDR2 FQNEAQ (reference sequence). V was cut by 2 bases and J by 1 base, with 3 bases left in between. This CDR3 is 12 amino acids long. The DNA for the CDR3 is TGTGCCAGCAGCTTACATTCCTACGAGCAGTACTTC. It codes for CASSLHSYEQYF.

The chain is built from TRBV19 and TRBJ2-7; possibly TRBD2 for D (6 bases). Trimming removed 2 bases from V and 2 bases from J, with 10 bases in between. The germline V gene encodes CDR1 LNHDA and CDR2 SQIVND (reference sequence). The CDR3 is made up of 14 amino acids. The DNA of the CDR3 is TGTGCCAGTAGTATACCCGGGAGCACCTACGAGCAGTACTTC. Translated: CASSIPGSTYEQYF. The full variable domain, completed using reference TRBV19 and TRBJ2-7, is DGGITQSPKYLFRKEGQNVTLSCEQNLNHDAMYWYRQDPGQGLRLIYYSQIVNDFQKGDIAEGYSVSREKKESFPLTVTSAQKNPTAFYLCASSIPGSTYEQYFGPGTRLTVT.

This clone was recorded only once. The chain links TRBV11-2 to TRBJ2-1; the D is unclear. With 1 base removed from V and 6 bases from J, the gap between germline ends came to 16 bases. The CDR3 has 16 amino acids. Germline lookup yields CDR1 SGHAT and CDR2 FQNNGV. Written as DNA, the CDR3 is TGTGCCAGCAGCTTAGGGTCGGCAGTAATTCCCAATGAGCAGTTCTTC. Protein: CASSLGSAVIPNEQFF.

The J gene is TRBJ1-1, the V gene TRBV18; no reliable D call. V gave up 2 bases and J gave up 0 bases, with 10 bases separating them. Looked up from germline, CDR1 is KGHSH and CDR2 is LQKENI. CDR3 length: 15 amino acids. The CDR3 protein is CASSPSAVVNTEAFF. The CDR3 nucleotides are TGTGCCAGCTCACCAAGTGCTGTGGTGAACACTGAAGCTTTCTTT.

This clone was found once. The V call is TRBV9, the J call TRBJ2-1, with 15 bases that match TRBD2. The V segment lost 0 bases and the J segment 7 bases; nucleotides outside the gene matches: 2. Per germline, CDR1 SGDLS and CDR2 YYNGEE. The CDR3 runs 16 residues. CDR3 DNA: TGTGCCAGCAGCGTAGGGACTAGCGGGAGGGGGAATGAGCAGTTCTTC. Residues: CASSVGTSGRGNEQFF.

The genes are TRBV6-5 and TRBJ2-7; no reliable D call. This CDR3 has 16 amino acids. V lost 0 bases, J lost 1 base, and 13 bases lay in between. In germline, CDR1 is MNHEY, CDR2 SVGAGI. The CDR3 here is CASSYSIPGSSYEQYF. DNA of the CDR3: TGTGCCAGCAGTTACTCCATTCCCGGGTCTTCCTACGAGCAGTACTTC.

V and J are TRBV18 and TRBJ2-6; 8 nucleotides align to TRBD2. In germline, CDR1 is KGHSH, CDR2 LQKENI. With V trimmed by 3 bases and J by 0 bases, 7 bases remained unmatched. The CDR3 runs 18 residues. The CDR3 DNA reads TGTGCCAGCTCACCCCGGGAGGGGCCCGACTCTGGGGCCAACGTCCTGACTTTC. Encoded protein: CASSPREGPDSGANVLTF.

This clone was seen a handful of times. The rearrangement joins TRBV27 to TRBJ1-1; 8 bases map to TRBD1. Germline V gene data show CDR1 as MNHEY and CDR2 as SMNVEV (reference sequence). The CDR3 runs 14 residues. The V segment lost 5 bases and the J segment 1 base; nucleotides outside the gene matches: 3. CDR3 in amino acids: CASSPGQGNTEAFF. DNA for the CDR3: TGTGCCAGCAGTCCCGGACAGGGGAACACTGAAGCTTTCTTT.

The V call is TRBV13, the J call TRBJ2-7; weak D call: TRBD2 (6 bases). The CDR3 loop spans 14 amino acids. Trimming took off 0 bases at V and 6 bases at J, with 12 bases between the two ends. Per the germline V gene, CDR1 is PRHDT and CDR2 is FYEKMQ (reference sequence). The CDR3, as DNA: TGTGCCAGCAGCTTAGGTCAGGGAGGCTCCGAGCAGTACTTC. As protein: CASSLGQGGSEQYF.

V gene TRBV19 combines with J gene TRBJ2-7, with D possibly TRBD2 on 7 matching bases. CDR3 length equals 13 residues. CDR1 and CDR2 from the germline V gene are LNHDA and SQIVND (reference sequence). With 8 bases removed from V and 4 bases from J, the gap between germline ends came to 15 bases. The CDR3 protein is CASGGAVSYEQYF. The CDR3, as DNA: TGTGCCAGTGGGGGGGCAGTATCATACGAGCAGTACTTC.

V gene TRBV6-6 combines with J gene TRBJ2-2, with 10 bases lining up with TRBD2. CDR3 size: 14 residues. The trim removed 11 bases at V and 6 bases at J, leaving 9 bases unmatched. The germline V gene has CDR1 MNHNY and CDR2 SVGAGI (reference sequence). The CDR3 protein is CALASGSMAGELFF. The CDR3 nucleotides read TGTGCCCTCGCTAGCGGGAGTATGGCCGGGGAGCTGTTTTTT.

CDR3 residues: CASSSPAGPNEKLFF. The CDR3 DNA reads as TGTGCCAGCAGTTCTCCGGCCGGTCCTAATGAAAAACTGTTTTTT. The J gene is TRBJ1-4, the V gene TRBV6-5, with D unclear. Germline CDR1 MNHEY, CDR2 SVGAGI. V shed 4 bases and J shed 3 bases, with 12 bases lying between them. The CDR3 is 15 amino acids.

V usage is TRBV7-8 and J usage is TRBJ2-1; TRBD2 matches 8 bases. J was trimmed by 0 bases and V by 8 bases; bases with no gene match: 6. The CDR3 is made up of 15 amino acids. Germline V gene lookup returns CDR1 SGHVS and CDR2 FQNEAQ. As DNA, the CDR3 is TGTGCCAGCGGAAACAGCGGGAGCTCCTACAATGAGCAGTTCTTC. Protein: CASGNSGSSYNEQFF.

J is TRBJ1-2 and V is TRBV7-9; 10 bases line up with TRBD1. The germline gives CDR1 SEHNR, CDR2 FQNEAQ (reference sequence). V shed 3 bases and J 1 base; nucleotides not matched to a gene: 2. This CDR3 comprises 15 residues. This chain's CDR3 is CASSLRDRGNYGYTF. The CDR3 bases are TGTGCCAGCAGCTTGCGGGACAGGGGTAACTATGGCTACACCTTC.